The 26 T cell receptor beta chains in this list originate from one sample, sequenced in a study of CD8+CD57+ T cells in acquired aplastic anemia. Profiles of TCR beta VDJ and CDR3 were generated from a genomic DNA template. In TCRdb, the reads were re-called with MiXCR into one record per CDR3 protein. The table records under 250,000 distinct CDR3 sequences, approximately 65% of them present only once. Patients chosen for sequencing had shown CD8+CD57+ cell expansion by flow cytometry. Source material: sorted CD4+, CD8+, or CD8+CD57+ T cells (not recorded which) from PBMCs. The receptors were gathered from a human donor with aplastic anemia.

CDR3 amino acids: CASSPPLGGKRNSPLHF. As DNA, the CDR3 is TGTGCCAGCAGCCCCCCGCTGGGGGGAAAACGTAATTCACCCCTCCACTTT. J is TRBJ1-6 and V is TRBV7-2, with a possible D match to TRBD1 (5 bases). The length of the CDR3 is 17 residues. V was cut by 5 bases and J by 6 bases, with 20 bases left in between. Germline lookup yields CDR1 SGHTA and CDR2 FQGNSA.

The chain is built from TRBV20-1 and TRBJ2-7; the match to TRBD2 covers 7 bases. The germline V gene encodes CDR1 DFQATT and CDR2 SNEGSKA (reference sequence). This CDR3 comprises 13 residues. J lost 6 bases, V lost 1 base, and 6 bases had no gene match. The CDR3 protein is CSARVREAGEQYF. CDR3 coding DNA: TGCAGTGCTAGAGTCCGGGAGGCGGGCGAGCAGTACTTC.

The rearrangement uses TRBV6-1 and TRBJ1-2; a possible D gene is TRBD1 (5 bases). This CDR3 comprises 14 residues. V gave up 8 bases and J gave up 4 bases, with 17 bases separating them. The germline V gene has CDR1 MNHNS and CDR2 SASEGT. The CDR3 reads CASGGSGSGYGYTF. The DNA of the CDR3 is TGTGCCAGCGGGGGGAGTGGGTCAGGCTATGGCTACACCTTC.

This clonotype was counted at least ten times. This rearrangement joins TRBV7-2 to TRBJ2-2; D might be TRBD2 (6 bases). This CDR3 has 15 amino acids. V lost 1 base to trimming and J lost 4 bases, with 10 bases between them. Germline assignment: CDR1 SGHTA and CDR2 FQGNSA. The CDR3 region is CASSLVGLSTGELFF. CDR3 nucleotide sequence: TGTGCCAGCAGCTTAGTAGGACTAAGCACCGGGGAGCTGTTTTTT.

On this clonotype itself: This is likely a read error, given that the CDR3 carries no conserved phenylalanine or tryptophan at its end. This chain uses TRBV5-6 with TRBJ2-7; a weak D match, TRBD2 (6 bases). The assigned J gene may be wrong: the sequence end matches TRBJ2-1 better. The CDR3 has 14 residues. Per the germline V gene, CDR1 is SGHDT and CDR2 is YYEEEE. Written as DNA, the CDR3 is TGTGCCAGCGGAACCGGGACTTTCTTCGAGGAGCAGTTCCTC. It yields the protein CASGTGTFFEEQFL.

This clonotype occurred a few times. CDR3 nucleotides: TGCAGCGTCGGAGGACAGGGAGTCTACACCTTC. It yields the protein CSVGGQGVYTF. The chain uses TRBV29-1 and TRBJ1-2; 8 bases match TRBD1. Germline V CDR1 and CDR2: SQVTM, ANQGSEA. V lost 6 bases, J lost 10 bases, and 7 bases stayed unmatched. The CDR3 runs to 11 residues. Supplemented by reference TRBV29-1 and TRBJ1-2, the full variable domain reads SAVISQKPSRDICQRGTSLTIQCQVDSQVTMMFWYRQQPGQSLTLIATANQGSEATYESGFVIDKFPISRPNLTFSTLTVSNMSPEDSSIYLCSVGGQGVYTFGSGTRLTVV.

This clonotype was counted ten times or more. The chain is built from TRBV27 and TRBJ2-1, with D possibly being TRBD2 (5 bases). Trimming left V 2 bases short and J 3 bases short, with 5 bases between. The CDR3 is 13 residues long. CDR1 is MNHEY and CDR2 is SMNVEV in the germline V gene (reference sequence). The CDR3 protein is CASSLGSYNEQFF. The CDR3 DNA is TGTGCCAGCAGTTTAGGGAGCTACAATGAGCAGTTCTTC.

The CDR3 DNA follows: TGCGCCAGCAGTGATGGATCGGGGGGCTTATCCGGCACAGATACGCAGTATTTT. Translating it yields CASSDGSGGLSGTDTQYF. The rearrangement joins TRBV10-2 to TRBJ2-3; D might be TRBD2 (7 bases). CDR3 length: 18 amino acids. The germline CDR1 and CDR2 sequences are WSHSY and SAAADI. The V end was cut by 3 bases, the J end by 1 base, with 20 bases between.

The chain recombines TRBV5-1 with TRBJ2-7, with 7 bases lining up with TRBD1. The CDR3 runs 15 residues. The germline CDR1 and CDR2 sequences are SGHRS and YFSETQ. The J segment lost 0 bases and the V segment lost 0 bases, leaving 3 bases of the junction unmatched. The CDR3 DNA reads TGCGCCAGCAGCTTGGTTACAGGGGCCTCCTACGAGCAGTACTTC. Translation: CASSLVTGASYEQYF.

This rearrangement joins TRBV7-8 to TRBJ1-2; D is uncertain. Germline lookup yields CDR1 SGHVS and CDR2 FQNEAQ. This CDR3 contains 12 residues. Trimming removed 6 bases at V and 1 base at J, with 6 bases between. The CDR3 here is CASSVGNYGYTF. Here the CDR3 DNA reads TGTGCCAGCAGTGTGGGTAACTATGGCTACACCTTC.

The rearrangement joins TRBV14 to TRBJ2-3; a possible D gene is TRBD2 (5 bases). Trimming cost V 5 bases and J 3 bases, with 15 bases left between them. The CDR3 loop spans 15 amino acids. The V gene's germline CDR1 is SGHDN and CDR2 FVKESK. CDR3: CASSKAGRGTDTQYF. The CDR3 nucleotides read TGTGCCAGCAGCAAGGCAGGTCGGGGTACAGATACGCAGTATTTT.

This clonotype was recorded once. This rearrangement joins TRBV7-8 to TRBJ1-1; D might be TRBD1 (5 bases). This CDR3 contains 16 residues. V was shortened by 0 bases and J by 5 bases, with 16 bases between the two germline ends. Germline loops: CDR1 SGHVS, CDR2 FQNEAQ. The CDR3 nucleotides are TGTGCCAGCAGCTTAGCCGTATGGGGGATGGGAACTGAAGCTTTCTTT. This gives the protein CASSLAVWGMGTEAFF.

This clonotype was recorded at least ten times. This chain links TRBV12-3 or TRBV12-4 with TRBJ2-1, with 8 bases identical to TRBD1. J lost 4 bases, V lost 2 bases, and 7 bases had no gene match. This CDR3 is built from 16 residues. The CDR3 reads CASSLQGAQRYNEQFF. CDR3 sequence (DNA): TGTGCCAGCAGTTTACAGGGGGCTCAGAGATACAATGAGCAGTTCTTC.

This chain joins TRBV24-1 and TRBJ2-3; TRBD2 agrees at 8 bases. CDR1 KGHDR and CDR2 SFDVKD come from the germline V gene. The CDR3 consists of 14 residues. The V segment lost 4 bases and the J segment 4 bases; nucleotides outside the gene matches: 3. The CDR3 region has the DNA TGTGCCACCAGTGACACGGGACTAGCAGATACGCAGTATTTT. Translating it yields CATSDTGLADTQYF.

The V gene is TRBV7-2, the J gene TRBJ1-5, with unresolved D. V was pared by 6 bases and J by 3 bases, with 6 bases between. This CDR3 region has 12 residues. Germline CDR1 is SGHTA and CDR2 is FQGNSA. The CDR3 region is CASSPPNQPQHF. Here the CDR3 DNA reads TGTGCCAGCAGTCCGCCCAATCAGCCCCAGCATTTT.

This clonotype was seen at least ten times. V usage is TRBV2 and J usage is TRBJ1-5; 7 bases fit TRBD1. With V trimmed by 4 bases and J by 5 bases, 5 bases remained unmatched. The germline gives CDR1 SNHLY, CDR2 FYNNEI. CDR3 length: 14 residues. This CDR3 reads CASSARQGYQPQHF. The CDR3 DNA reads TGTGCCAGCAGTGCCCGACAGGGATATCAGCCCCAGCATTTT.

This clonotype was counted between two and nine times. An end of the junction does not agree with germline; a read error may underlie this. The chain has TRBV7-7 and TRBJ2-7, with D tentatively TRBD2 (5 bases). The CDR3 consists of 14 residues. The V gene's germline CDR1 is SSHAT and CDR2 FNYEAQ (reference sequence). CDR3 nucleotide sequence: TGTGCTAGCAGCCAGAGGGTAGGGAGAGACGAGCAGTACTTC. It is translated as CASSQRVGRDEQYF.

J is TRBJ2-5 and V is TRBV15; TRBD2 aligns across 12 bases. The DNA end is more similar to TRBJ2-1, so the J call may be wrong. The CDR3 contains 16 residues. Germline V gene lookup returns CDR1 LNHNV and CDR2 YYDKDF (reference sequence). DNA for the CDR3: TGTGCCACCAGCAGGGAACTAGCGGGAGGACTCAATGAGCAGTTCTTC. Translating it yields CATSRELAGGLNEQFF.

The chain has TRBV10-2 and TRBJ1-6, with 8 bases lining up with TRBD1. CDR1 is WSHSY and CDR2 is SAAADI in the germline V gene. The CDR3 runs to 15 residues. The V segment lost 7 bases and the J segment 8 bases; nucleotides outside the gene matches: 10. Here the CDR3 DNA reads TGCGCCAGCAACCCCTCGACAGGGGTGGATTCACCCCTCCACTTT. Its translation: CASNPSTGVDSPLHF.

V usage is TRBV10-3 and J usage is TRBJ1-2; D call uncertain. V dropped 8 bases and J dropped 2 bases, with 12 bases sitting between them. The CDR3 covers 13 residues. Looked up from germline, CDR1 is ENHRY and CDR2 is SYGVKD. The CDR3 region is CAIRPGENYGYTF. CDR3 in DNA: TGTGCCATCCGGCCGGGCGAAAACTATGGCTACACCTTC.

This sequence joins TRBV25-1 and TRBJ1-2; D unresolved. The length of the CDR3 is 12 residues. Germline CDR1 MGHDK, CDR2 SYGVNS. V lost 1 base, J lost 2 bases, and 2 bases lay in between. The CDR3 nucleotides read TGTGCCAGCAGTGAATCGAACTATGGCTACACCTTC. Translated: CASSESNYGYTF.

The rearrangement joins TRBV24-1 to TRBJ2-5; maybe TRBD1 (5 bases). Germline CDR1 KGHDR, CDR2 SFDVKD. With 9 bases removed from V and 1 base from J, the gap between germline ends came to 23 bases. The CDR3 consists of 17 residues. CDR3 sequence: CATSSGPEENSQETQYF. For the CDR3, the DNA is TGTGCCACCTCTTCAGGGCCCGAGGAGAACTCCCAAGAGACCCAGTACTTC.

In nucleotides, the CDR3 is TGCAGCGTTCAGGGATATCCCCTAATTGAGCAGTACTTC. The encoded protein is CSVQGYPLIEQYF. The chain couples TRBV29-1 to TRBJ2-7; perhaps TRBD1 as D (5 bases). Germline-derived CDR1 and CDR2 are SQVTM and ANQGSEA. V lost 5 bases, J lost 7 bases, and 18 bases lay in between. CDR3 size: 13 residues.

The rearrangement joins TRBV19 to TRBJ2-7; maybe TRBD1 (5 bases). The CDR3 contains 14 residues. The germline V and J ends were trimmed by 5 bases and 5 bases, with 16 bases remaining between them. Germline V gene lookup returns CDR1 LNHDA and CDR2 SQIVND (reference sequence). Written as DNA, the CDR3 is TGTGCCAGTAGTCCCTGGGCAGGGTTCAACGAGCAGTACTTC. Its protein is CASSPWAGFNEQYF.

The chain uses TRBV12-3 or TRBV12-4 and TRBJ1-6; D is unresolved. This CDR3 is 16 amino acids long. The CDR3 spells CASASGLRMIHSPLHF. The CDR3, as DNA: TGTGCTAGTGCCTCCGGGCTACGGATGATTCATTCACCCCTCCACTTT.

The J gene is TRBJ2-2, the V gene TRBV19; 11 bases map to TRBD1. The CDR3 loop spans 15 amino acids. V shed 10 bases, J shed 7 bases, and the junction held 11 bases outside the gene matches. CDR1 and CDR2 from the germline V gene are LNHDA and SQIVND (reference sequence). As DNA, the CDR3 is TGTGCCACACGGACAGGGGGCGCGATCGGCGGGGAGCTGTTTTTT. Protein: CATRTGGAIGGELFF.